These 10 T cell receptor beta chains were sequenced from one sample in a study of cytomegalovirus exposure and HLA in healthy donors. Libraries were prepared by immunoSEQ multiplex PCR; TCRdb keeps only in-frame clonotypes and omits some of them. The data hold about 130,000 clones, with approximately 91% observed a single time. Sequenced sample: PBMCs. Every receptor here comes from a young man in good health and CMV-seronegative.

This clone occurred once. CDR3 protein: CASSIRLADQETQYF. CDR3 DNA sequence: TGTGCCAGTAGTATCAGGCTAGCGGACCAAGAGACCCAGTACTTC. The chain recombines TRBV19 with TRBJ2-5, with 7 bases that match TRBD2. Germline assignment: CDR1 LNHDA and CDR2 SQIVND (reference sequence). There are 15 residues in the CDR3. Losses at the gene ends were 3 bases for V and 0 bases for J; bases not matched to a gene: 4.

The CDR3 DNA reads as TGTGCCACCTGGACAGCCGAATACAATGAGCAGTTCTTC. This gives the protein CATWTAEYNEQFF. The V and J genes are TRBV10-3 and TRBJ2-1; D is perhaps TRBD1 (6 bases). This CDR3 comprises 13 residues. Germline V lookup: CDR1 ENHRY, CDR2 SYGVKD. V lost 10 bases, J lost 4 bases, and 14 bases lay in between.

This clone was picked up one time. The CDR3 DNA follows: TGTGCCAGCAGGACATCAGGGCCTGAAGCTTTCTTT. Protein product: CASRTSGPEAFF. The J gene is TRBJ1-1, the V gene TRBV6-5, with D possibly matching TRBD1 (5 bases). The CDR3 contains 12 residues. Germline-derived CDR1 and CDR2 are MNHEY and SVGAGI. The V end was cut by 6 bases, the J end by 6 bases, with 11 bases between.

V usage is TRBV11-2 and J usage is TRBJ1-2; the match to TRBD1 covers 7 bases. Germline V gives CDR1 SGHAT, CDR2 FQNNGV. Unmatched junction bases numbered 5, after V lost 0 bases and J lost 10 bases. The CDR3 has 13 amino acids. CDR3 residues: CASSLDRGPYYTF. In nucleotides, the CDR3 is TGTGCCAGCAGCTTAGATAGGGGGCCTTACTACACCTTC.

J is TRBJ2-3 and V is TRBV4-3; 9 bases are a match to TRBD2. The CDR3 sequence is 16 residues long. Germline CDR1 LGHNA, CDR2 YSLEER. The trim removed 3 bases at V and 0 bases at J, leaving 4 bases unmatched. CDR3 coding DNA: TGCGCCAGCAGCCAGGTCGCGGGGGGGAGCACAGATACGCAGTATTTT. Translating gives CASSQVAGGSTDTQYF.

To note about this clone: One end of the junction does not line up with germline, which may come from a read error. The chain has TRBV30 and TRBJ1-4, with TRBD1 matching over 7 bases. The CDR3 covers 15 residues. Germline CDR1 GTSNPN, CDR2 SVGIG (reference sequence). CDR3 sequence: CAWSAPPTGSEELFF. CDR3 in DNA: TGTGCCTGGAGTGCCCCTCCGACAGGGAGTGAAGAACTGTTTTTT.

The CDR3 reads CAVRGQNNEQFF. The CDR3 DNA reads as TGTGCCGTCCGCGGACAGAACAATGAGCAGTTCTTC. The rearrangement uses TRBV2 and TRBJ2-1; a weak D match, TRBD1 (6 bases). The CDR3 spans 12 residues. Germline V gives CDR1 SNHLY, CDR2 FYNNEI. The V end was cut by 11 bases, the J end by 5 bases, with 13 bases between.

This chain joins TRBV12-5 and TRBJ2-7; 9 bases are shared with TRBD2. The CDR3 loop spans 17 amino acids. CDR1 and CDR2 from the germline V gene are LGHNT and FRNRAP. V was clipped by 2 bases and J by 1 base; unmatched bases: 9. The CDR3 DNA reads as TGTGCTAGTGGTTTGCCTACTAGCGGGCCCTATTCCTACGAGCAGTACTTC. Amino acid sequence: CASGLPTSGPYSYEQYF.

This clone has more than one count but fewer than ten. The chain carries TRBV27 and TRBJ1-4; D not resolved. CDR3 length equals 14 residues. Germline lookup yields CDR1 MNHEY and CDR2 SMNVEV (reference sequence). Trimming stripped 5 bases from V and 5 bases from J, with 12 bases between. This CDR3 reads CASSPRWSNEKLFF. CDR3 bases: TGTGCCAGCAGTCCCAGGTGGTCCAATGAAAAACTGTTTTTT. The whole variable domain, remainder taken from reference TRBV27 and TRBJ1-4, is EAQVTQNPRYLITVTGKKLTVTCSQNMNHEYMSWYRQDPGLGLRQIYYSMNVEVTDKGDVPEGYKVSRKEKRNFPLILESPSPNQTSLYFCASSPRWSNEKLFFGSGTQLSVL.

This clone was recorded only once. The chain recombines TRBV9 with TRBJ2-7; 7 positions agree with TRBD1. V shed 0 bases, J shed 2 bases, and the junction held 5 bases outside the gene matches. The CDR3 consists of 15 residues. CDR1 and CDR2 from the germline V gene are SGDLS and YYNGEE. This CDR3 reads CASSVAGDRAYEQYF. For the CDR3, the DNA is TGTGCCAGCAGCGTAGCTGGCGACAGGGCCTACGAGCAGTACTTC.